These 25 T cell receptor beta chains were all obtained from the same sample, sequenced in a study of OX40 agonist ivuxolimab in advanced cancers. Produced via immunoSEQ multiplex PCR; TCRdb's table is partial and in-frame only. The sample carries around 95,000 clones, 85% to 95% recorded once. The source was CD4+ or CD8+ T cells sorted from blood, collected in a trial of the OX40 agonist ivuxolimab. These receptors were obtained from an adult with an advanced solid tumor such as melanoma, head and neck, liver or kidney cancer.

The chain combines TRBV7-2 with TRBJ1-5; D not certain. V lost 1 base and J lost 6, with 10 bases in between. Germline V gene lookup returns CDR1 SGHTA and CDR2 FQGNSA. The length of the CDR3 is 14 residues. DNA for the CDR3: TGTGCCAGCAGCTTAGTCCGGGATAGTCAGCCCCAGCATTTT. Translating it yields CASSLVRDSQPQHF.

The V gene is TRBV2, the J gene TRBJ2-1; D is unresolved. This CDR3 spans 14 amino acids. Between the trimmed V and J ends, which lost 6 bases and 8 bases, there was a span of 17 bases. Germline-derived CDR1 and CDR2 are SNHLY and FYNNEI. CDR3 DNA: TGTGCCAGCAGGATACAGCGCCAAAGCGATGAGCAGTTCTTC. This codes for CASRIQRQSDEQFF.

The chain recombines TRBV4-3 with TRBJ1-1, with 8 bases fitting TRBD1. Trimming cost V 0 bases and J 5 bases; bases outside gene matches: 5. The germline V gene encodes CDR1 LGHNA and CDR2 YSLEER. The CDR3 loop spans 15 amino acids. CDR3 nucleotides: TGCGCCAGCAGCCAAGACGACAGGGGAGGGACTGAAGCTTTCTTT. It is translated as CASSQDDRGGTEAFF.

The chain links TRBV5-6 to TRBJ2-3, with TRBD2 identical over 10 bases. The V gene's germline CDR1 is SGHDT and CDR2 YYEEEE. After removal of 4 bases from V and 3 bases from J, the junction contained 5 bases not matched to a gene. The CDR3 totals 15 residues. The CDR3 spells CASSRRTSGTDTQYF. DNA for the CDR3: TGTGCCAGCAGCCGCAGGACTAGCGGAACAGATACGCAGTATTTT.

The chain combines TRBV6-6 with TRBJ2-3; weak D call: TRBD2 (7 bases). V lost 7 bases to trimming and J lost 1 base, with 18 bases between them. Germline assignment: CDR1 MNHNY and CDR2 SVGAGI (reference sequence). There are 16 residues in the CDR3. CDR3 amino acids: CASTRGGGLRTDTQYF. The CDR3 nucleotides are TGTGCCAGCACCCGAGGGGGGGGACTCCGCACAGATACGCAGTATTTT.

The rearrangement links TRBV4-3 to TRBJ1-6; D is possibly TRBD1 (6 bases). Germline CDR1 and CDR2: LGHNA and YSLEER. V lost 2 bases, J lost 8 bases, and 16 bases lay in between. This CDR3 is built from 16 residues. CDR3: CASSQSRTERDSPLHF. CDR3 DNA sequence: TGCGCCAGCAGCCAATCCCGGACAGAGAGGGATTCACCCCTCCACTTT.

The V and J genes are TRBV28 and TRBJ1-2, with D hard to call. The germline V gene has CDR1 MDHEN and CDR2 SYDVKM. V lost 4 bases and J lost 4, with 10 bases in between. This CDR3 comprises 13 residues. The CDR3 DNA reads TGTGCCAGCAGTTCACCCGCCGGCTATGGCTACACCTTC. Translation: CASSSPAGYGYTF.

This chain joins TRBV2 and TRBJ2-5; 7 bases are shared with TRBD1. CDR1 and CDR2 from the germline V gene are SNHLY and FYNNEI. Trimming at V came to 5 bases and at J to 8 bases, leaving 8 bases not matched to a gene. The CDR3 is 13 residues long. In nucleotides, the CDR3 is TGTGCCAGCAGTCGGGACAGTAGCAGAACCCAGTACTTC. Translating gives CASSRDSSRTQYF.

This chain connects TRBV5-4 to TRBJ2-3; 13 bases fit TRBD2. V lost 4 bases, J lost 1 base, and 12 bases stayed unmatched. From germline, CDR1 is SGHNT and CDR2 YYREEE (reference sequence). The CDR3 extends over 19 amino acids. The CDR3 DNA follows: TGTGCCAGCAGCCGACCCACTAGCGGGGGGGCTGAGGGCACAGATACGCAGTATTTT. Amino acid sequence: CASSRPTSGGAEGTDTQYF.

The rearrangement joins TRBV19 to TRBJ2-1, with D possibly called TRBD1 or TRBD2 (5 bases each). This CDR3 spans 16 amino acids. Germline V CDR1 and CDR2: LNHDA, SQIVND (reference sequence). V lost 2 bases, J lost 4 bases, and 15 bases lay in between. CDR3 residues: CASSISPGRTYNEQFF. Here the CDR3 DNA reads TGTGCCAGTAGTATATCCCCGGGACGGACATACAATGAGCAGTTCTTC.

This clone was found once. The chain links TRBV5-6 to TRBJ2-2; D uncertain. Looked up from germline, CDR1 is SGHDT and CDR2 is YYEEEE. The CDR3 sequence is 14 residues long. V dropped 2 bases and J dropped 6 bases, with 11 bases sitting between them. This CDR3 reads CASSFDRLAGELFF. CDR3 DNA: TGTGCCAGCAGCTTTGACCGTTTGGCCGGGGAGCTGTTTTTT.

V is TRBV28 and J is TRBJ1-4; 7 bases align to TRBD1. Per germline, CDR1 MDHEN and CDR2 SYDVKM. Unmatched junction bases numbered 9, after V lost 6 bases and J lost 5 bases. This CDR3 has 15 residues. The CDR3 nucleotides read TGTGCCAGCAGCAAAGCGGGACAGAAGAATGAAAAACTGTTTTTT. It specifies CASSKAGQKNEKLFF. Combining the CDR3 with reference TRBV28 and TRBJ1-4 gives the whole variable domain DVKVTQSSRYLVKRTGEKVFLECVQDMDHENMFWYRQDPGLGLRLIYFSYDVKMKEKGDIPEGYSVSREKKERFSLILESASTNQTSMYLCASSKAGQKNEKLFFGSGTQLSVL.

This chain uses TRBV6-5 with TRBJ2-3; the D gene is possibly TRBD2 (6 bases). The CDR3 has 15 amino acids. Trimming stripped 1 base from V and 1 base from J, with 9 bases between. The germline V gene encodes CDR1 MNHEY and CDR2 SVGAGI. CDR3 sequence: CASSYWGTGTDTQYF. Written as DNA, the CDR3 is TGTGCCAGCAGTTACTGGGGGACTGGCACAGATACGCAGTATTTT.

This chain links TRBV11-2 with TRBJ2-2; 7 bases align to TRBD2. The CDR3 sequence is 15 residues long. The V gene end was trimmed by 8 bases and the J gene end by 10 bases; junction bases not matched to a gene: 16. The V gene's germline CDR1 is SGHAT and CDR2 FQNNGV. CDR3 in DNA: TGTGCCAGCGTAATACTAGCGCCCACTTTGACGGAGCTGTTTTTT. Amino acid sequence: CASVILAPTLTELFF.

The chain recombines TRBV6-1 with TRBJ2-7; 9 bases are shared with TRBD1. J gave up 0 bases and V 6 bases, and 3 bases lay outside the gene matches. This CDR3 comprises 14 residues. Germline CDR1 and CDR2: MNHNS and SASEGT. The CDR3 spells CASRGTGSSYEQYF. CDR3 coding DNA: TGTGCCAGCAGGGGGACAGGGTCCTCCTACGAGCAGTACTTC.

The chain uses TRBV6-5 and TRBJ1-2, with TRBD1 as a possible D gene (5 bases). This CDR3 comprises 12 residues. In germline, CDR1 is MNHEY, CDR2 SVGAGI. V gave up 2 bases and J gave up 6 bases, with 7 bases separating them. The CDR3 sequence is CASSYRGNGYTF. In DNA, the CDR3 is TGTGCCAGCAGTTACAGGGGAAATGGCTACACCTTC.

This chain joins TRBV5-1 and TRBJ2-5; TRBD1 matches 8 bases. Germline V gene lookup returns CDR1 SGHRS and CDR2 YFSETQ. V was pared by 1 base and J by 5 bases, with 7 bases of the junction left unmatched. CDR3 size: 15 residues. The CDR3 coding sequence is TGCGCCAGCAGCTTGAGACAGGGGATTGGGGAGACCCAGTACTTC. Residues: CASSLRQGIGETQYF.

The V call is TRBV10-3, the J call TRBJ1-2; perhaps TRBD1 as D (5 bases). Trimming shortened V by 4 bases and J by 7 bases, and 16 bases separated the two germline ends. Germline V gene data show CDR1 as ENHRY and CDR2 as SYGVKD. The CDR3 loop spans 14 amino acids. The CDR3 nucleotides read TGTGCCATCAGTGGTCGGGGGATAGAAGGTGGCTACACCTTC. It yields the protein CAISGRGIEGGYTF.

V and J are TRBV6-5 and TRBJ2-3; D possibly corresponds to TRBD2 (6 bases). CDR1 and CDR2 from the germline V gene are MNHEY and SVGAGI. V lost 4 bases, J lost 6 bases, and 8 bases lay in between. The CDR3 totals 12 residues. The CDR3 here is CASSSTSDTQYF. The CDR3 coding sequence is TGTGCCAGCAGTTCGACTAGTGATACGCAGTATTTT.

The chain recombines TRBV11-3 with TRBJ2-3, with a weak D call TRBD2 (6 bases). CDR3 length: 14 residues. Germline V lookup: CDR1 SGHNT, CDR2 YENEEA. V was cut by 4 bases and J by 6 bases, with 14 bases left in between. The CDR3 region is CASSSLYSGDTQYF. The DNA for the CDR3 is TGTGCCAGCAGCTCTCTTTACAGCGGGGATACGCAGTATTTT.

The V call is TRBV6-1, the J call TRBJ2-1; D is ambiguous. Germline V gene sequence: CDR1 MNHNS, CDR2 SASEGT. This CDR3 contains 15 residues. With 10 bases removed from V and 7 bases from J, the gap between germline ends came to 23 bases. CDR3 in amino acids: CAIARALYSGNEQFF. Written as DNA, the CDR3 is TGTGCCATAGCACGGGCCCTATACTCTGGGAATGAGCAGTTCTTC.

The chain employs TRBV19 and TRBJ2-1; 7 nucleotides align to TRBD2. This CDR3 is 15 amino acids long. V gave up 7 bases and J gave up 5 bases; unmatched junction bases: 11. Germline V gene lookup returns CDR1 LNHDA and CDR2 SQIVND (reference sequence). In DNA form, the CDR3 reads TGTGCCAGTAATTCGAGAGGGAGGGCAAACAATGAGCAGTTCTTC. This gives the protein CASNSRGRANNEQFF.

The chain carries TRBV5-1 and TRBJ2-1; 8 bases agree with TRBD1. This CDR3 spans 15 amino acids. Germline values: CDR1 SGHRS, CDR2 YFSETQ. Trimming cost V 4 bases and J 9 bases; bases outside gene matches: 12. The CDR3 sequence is CASSGGQVAVAEQFF. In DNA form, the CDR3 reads TGCGCCAGCAGCGGGGGACAGGTCGCCGTTGCTGAGCAGTTCTTC.

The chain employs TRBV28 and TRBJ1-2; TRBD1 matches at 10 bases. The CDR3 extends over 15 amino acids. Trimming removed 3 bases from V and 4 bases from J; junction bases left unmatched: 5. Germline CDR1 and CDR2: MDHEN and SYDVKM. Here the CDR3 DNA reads TGTGCCAGCAGTTTTGGACAGGGGGGGCCCTATGGCTACACCTTC. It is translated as CASSFGQGGPYGYTF.

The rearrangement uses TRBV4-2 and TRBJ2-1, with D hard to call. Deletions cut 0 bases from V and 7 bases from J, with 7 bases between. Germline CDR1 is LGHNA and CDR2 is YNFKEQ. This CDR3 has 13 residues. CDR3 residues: CASSQDRVNEQFF. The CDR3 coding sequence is TGTGCCAGCAGCCAAGATAGAGTTAATGAGCAGTTCTTC.